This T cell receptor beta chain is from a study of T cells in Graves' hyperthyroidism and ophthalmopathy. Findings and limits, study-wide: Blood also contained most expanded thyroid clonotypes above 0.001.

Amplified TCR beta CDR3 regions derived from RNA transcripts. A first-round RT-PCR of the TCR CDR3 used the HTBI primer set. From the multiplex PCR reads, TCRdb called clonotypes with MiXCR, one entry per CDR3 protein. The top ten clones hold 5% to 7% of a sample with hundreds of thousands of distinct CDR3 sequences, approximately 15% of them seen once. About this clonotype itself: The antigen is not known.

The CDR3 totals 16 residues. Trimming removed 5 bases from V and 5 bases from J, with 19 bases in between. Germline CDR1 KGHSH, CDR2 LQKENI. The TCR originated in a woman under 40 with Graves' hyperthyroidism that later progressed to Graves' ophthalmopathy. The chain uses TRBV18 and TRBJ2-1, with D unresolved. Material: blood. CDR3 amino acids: CASSYGVPQNDNEQFF. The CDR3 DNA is TGTGCCAGCTCATATGGGGTGCCGCAGAATGACAATGAGCAGTTCTTC.